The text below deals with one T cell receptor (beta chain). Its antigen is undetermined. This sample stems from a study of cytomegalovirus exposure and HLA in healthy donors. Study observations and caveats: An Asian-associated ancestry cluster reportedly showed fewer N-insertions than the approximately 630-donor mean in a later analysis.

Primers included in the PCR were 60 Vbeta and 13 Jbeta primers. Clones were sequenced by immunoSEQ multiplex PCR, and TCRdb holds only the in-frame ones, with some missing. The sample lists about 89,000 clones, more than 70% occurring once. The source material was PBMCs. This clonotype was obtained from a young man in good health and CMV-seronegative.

The chain's CDR3 is CASSQGAWQRSSYEQYF. CDR3 DNA sequence: TGTGCCAGCAGCCAAGGGGCGTGGCAGAGAAGCTCCTACGAGCAGTACTTC. The chain is built from TRBV14 and TRBJ2-7; D is unresolved. The CDR3 is made up of 17 amino acids. Germline assignment: CDR1 SGHDN and CDR2 FVKESK. Trimming took 1 base from V and 0 from J, leaving 16 bases between them.